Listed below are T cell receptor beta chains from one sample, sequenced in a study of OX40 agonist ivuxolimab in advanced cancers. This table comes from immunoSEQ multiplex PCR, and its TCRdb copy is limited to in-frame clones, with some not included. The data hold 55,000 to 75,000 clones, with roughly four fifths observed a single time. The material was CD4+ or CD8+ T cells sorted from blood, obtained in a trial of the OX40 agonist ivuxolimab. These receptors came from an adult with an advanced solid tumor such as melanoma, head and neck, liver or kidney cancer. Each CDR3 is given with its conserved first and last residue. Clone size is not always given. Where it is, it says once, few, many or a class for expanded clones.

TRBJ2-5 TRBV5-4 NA CASSLGGAPQETQYF
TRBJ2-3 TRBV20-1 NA CSAKFTDTQYF
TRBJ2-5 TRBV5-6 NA CASSPAGGAQETQYF
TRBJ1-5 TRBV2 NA CAYTGDNSNQPQHF
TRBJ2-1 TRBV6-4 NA CASSGIAGGINEQFF
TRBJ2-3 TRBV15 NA CATSRDKQGTQYF
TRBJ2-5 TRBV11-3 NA CASSSGEETQYF
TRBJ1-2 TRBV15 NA CATSRETLNYGYTF
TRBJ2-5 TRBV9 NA CASSPSSGGETQYF
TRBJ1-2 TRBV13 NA CASSYLGGGYGYTF
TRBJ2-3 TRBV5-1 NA CASSVNGDTQYF
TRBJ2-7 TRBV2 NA CASSGNLREQYF
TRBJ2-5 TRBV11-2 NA CASSGGGAETQYF
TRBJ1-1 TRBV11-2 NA CASSLTGDTEAFF
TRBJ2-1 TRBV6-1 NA CASSEIGYNEQFF
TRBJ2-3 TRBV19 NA CASSIGGLAANTQYF
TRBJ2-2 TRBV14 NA CASSQDRTGELFF
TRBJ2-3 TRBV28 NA CASTSANGVVGTDTQYF
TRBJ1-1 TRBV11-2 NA CASRQGYTEAFF
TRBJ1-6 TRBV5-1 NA CASSLGGGQDNSPLHF
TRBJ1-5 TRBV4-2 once CASSQGGRAQHF
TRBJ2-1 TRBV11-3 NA CASSHSGTYNEQFF
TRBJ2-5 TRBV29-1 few CSVTGTHNWGKETQYF
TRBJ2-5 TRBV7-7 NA CASSLGPAGETQYF
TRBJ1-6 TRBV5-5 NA CASSLEGVSNSPLHF
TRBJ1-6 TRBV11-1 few CASGGSYNSPLHF
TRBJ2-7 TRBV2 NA CATRRDRGYEQYF
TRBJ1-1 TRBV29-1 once CSVVTGLWGTEAFF
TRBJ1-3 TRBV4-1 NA CASSQGLGWSSGNTIYF
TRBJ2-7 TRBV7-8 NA CASSLIRDSSYEQYF
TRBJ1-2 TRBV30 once CAWSLGQSYGYTF
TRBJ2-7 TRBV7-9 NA CASTTGQFSYEQYF
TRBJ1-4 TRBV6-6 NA CASSPGSGGEKLFF
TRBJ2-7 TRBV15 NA CATSREDPWTASTYEQYF
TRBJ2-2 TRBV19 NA CASSKGPGELFF
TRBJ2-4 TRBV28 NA CASSLSSPQGNIQYF
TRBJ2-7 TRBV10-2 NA CASSEKEGRSYEQYF
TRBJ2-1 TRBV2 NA CASRKTGTDYNEQFF
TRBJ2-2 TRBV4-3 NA CASSQEPGGNTGELFF
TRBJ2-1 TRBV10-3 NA CAISFRDRLNEQFF
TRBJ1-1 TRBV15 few CATSREKGANTEAFF
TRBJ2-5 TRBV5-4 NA CASSVWWGNQETQYF
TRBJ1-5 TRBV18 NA CASSSGQGSNQPQHF
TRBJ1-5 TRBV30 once CAWGQGGRQPQHF
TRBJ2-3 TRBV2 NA CASTPSGEDTQYF
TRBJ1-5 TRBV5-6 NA CASSLGHDTANQPQHF
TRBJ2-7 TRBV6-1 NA CASSVAGSPYEQYF
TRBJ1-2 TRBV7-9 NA CASSLPQGSYTF
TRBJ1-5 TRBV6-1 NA CASNGGSGNQPQHF
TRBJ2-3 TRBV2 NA CASSDQGRTDTQYF
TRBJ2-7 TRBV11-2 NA CASSIQGASEQYF